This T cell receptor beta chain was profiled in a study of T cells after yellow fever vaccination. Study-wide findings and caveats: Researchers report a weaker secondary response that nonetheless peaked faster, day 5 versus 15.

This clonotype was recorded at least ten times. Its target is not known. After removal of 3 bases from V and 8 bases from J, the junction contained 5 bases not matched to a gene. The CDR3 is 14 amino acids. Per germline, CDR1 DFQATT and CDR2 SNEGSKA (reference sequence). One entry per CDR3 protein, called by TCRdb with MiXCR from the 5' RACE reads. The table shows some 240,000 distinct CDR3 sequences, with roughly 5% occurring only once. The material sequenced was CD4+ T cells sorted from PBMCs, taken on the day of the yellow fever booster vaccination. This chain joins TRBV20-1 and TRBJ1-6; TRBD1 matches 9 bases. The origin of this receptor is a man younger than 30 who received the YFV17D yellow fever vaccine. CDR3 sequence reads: CSASTGGGDSPLHF. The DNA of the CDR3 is TGCAGTGCTAGTACAGGGGGCGGCGATTCACCCCTCCACTTT.